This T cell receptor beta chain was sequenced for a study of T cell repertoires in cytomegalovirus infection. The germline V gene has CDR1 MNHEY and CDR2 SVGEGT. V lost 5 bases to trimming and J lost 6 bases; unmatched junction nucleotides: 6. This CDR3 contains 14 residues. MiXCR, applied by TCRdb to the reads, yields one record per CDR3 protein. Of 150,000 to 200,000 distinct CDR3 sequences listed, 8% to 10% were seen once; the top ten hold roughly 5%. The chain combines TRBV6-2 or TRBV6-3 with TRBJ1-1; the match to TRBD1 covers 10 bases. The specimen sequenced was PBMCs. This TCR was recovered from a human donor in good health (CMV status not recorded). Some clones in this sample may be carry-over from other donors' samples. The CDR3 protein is CASSETGGRSEAFF. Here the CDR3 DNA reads TGTGCCAGCAGTGAGACAGGGGGCCGATCTGAAGCTTTCTTT.